These 9 T cell receptor beta chains were all obtained from the same sample, sequenced in a study of T cells of healthy individuals. TCRdb analysed the 5' RACE reads with MiXCR anew, one entry per CDR3 protein. This sample yields under 70,000 distinct CDR3 sequences, of which about 14% are seen a single time; about 16% belongs to the top ten. The origin of the receptors is a human donor in good health.

This clonotype was detected a few times. The chain carries TRBV2 and TRBJ2-5; D unclear. Germline V CDR1 and CDR2: SNHLY, FYNNEI. The CDR3 sequence is 15 residues long. Between the trimmed V and J ends, which lost 4 bases and 5 bases, there was a span of 17 bases. The CDR3 region is CASSAIGWPRETQYF. The CDR3 DNA is TGTGCCAGCAGTGCGATCGGCTGGCCCCGGGAGACCCAGTACTTC.

This clonotype was recorded a few times. The chain combines TRBV25-1 with TRBJ1-1, with 10 nucleotides matching TRBD1. The V gene's germline CDR1 is MGHDK and CDR2 SYGVNS. The CDR3 extends over 12 amino acids. The junction had 1 base not matched to a gene; V was cut back by 1 base and J by 11 bases. The CDR3: CASSESDRGAFF. The CDR3 nucleotides are TGTGCCAGCAGTGAATCGGACAGGGGGGCTTTCTTT.

This clonotype was recorded only once. This sequence joins TRBV12-3 or TRBV12-4 and TRBJ1-3, with TRBD1 matching over 7 bases. Trimming at V came to 5 bases and at J to 4 bases, leaving 8 bases not matched to a gene. The length of the CDR3 is 15 residues. In DNA, the CDR3 is TGTGCCAGCAGTCCCTCAGGGGGAAGCGGAAACACCATATATTTT. Protein sequence: CASSPSGGSGNTIYF.

V gene TRBV7-2 combines with J gene TRBJ2-3; D ambiguous. V dropped 5 bases and J dropped 2 bases, with 11 bases sitting between them. Germline V gives CDR1 SGHTA, CDR2 FQGNSA. The CDR3 has 14 residues. For the CDR3, the DNA is TGTGCCAGCAGCCGCCGGGTTCACACAGATACGCAGTATTTT. This gives the protein CASSRRVHTDTQYF.

This clonotype has a count of ten or more. J is TRBJ2-1 and V is TRBV7-2, with 12 bases aligning to TRBD2. Germline values: CDR1 SGHTA, CDR2 FQGNSA. The CDR3 extends over 16 amino acids. Trimming cost V 5 bases and J 12 bases; bases outside gene matches: 14. The CDR3 region is CASSTYPSGRGRGQFF. CDR3 in DNA: TGTGCCAGCAGCACCTACCCTAGCGGGAGGGGGCGTGGGCAGTTCTTC.

The chain is built from TRBV19 and TRBJ1-5; 7 bases fit TRBD1. CDR3 length: 16 amino acids. In germline, CDR1 is LNHDA, CDR2 SQIVND (reference sequence). The junction had 10 bases not matched to a gene; V was cut back by 3 bases and J by 5 bases. CDR3 in DNA: TGTGCCAGTAGTATTGGGGTTGAGAGGGGGCATCAGCCCCAGCATTTT. As protein: CASSIGVERGHQPQHF.

In this sample, this clonotype turned up a few times. The chain joins TRBV18 to TRBJ2-3, with TRBD1 matching 7 bases. There are 15 residues in the CDR3. With V trimmed by 6 bases and J by 0 bases, 6 bases remained unmatched. Germline V gives CDR1 KGHSH, CDR2 LQKENI. The CDR3 DNA sequence: TGTGCCAGCTCGAAAGAGACAGGGAGCACAGATACGCAGTATTTT. Translated: CASSKETGSTDTQYF.

This clonotype was seen a few times. The J gene is TRBJ2-1, the V gene TRBV24-1; perhaps TRBD2 as D (6 bases). The CDR3 consists of 13 residues. Germline CDR1 is KGHDR and CDR2 is SFDVKD. V was trimmed by 2 bases and J by 10 bases, leaving 11 bases between them. The DNA of the CDR3 is TGTGCCACCAGTGATTGGTGGGGAGGCGAGCAGTTCTTC. Protein sequence: CATSDWWGGEQFF.

This clonotype was observed a few times. The chain joins TRBV11-1 to TRBJ2-3, with D possibly being TRBD1 (6 bases). Germline V gives CDR1 SGHAT, CDR2 FQDESV (reference sequence). V lost 4 bases and J 4 bases, leaving 15 bases between the germline ends. The CDR3 spans 15 residues. In nucleotides, the CDR3 is TGTGCCAGCAGCTCACCCTTAGAGGGGGCAGATACGCAGTATTTT. Translated, it gives CASSSPLEGADTQYF.